These T cell receptor beta chains were read from a single sample in a study of CD8+ T cells in alopecia areata. Here immunoSEQ multiplex PCR was the method, and the copy in TCRdb shows in-frame clones only, minus some. The data show about 150,000 clones, approximately 53% seen once. This sample comprised CD8+ T cells sorted from blood, obtained at week 0. The origin of the receptors is a human donor with alopecia areata. CDR3s include the opening cysteine and the closing phenylalanine or tryptophan. The D gene is left open where the match is weak. Only part of the rows carry a size: once, few, many, or a class if the clone is expanded.

D gene	clone size	J gene	V gene	CDR3 length	CDR3 protein
TRBD1	once	TRBJ2-3	TRBV9	15	CASSPWTGDTDTQYF
TRBD1	few	TRBJ2-3	TRBV6-1	14	CASSEAPDRDTQYF
TRBD2	-	TRBJ2-3	TRBV30	18	CAWRTLTSGAIFTDTQYF
-	-	TRBJ1-5	TRBV6-5	15	CASSPQTGPHQPQHF
TRBD1	-	TRBJ2-7	TRBV4-3	14	CASSQGQGTYEQYF
-	-	TRBJ2-3	TRBV9	12	CASGSLKDTQYF
-	-	TRBJ2-2	TRBV30	13	CAWRSGYTGELFF
TRBD1	-	TRBJ2-7	TRBV27	16	CASSPTSVTGLDEQYF
-	-	TRBJ2-7	TRBV19	15	CASSMGAGPDYEQYF
TRBD1	once	TRBJ1-1	TRBV4-3	16	CASSQKRGLLNTEAFF
-	-	TRBJ1-3	TRBV29-1	12	CSVGLSGNTIYF
-	many	TRBJ1-6	TRBV11-2	16	CASSPSGSSYNSPLHF
TRBD2	-	TRBJ2-3	TRBV13	15	CASSPRGAGTDTQYF
-	few	TRBJ1-1	TRBV10-3	13	CAISEGTNTEAFF
-	-	TRBJ2-3	TRBV4-3	17	CASSQEPIGPTTDTQYF
TRBD1	-	TRBJ2-7	TRBV30	14	CAWSAGTGAYEQYF
-	-	TRBJ2-1	TRBV25-1	16	CASSDEQAISYNEQFF
-	-	TRBJ1-6	TRBV27	15	CASSFIRSRDSPLHF
-	few	TRBJ2-7	TRBV14	15	CASSQTRTIPYEQYF
TRBD2	-	TRBJ2-7	TRBV7-9	13	CASSFAAGNEQYF
-	few	TRBJ2-3	TRBV5-1	12	CASSSSTDTQYF
-	-	TRBJ1-2	TRBV19	12	CASVGQSYGYTF
-	few	TRBJ1-1	TRBV19	14	CASNLNRVNTEAFF
TRBD1	-	TRBJ1-4	TRBV27	14	CASRRQGNNEKLFF
-	-	TRBJ1-2	TRBV25-1	13	CASSEYAVSGYTF
-	-	TRBJ2-1	TRBV29-1	15	CSVEGASGMDNEQFF
-	-	TRBJ2-6	TRBV2	14	CASRGIAGANVLTF
-	few	TRBJ2-3	TRBV6-5	14	CASNPRGRADTQYF
TRBD1	few	TRBJ1-2	TRBV29-1	17	CSVDTYRGQGATYGYTF
-	-	TRBJ2-5	TRBV29-1	15	CSVEAGSSPRETQYF
TRBD1	few	TRBJ1-4	TRBV9	15	CASSVQGGLQEKLFF
-	-	TRBJ1-5	TRBV29-1	14	CSVLGEEQNQPQHF
-	few	TRBJ2-2	TRBV29-1	14	CSVEGYPGIGELFF
-	-	TRBJ2-7	TRBV10-3	13	CAAGTEPIYEQYF
-	-	TRBJ1-2	TRBV2	11	CASTYNYGYTF
-	-	TRBJ1-2	TRBV7-9	15	CASSLAAADSYGYTF
TRBD1	few	TRBJ1-2	TRBV29-1	12	CSVVGQGGGYTF
-	-	TRBJ1-2	TRBV29-1	13	CSVEVEGNYGYTF
-	-	TRBJ1-5	TRBV4-3	15	CASSRGYDSNQPQHF
TRBD1	-	TRBJ2-5	TRBV29-1	13	CSVGGGLDETQYF
-	few	TRBJ1-5	TRBV19	15	CASSPGAYSNQPQHF
-	-	TRBJ2-7	TRBV4-1	15	CASSQDAQATYEQYF
-	few	TRBJ1-1	TRBV14	14	CASSQARENTEAFF
TRBD1	-	TRBJ2-5	TRBV5-1	15	CASSRDRGRGETQYF
-	-	TRBJ2-1	TRBV27	16	CASSLLGSSSYNEQFF
TRBD2	-	TRBJ2-3	TRBV7-2	17	CASSLAHTSGGTDTQYF
-	-	TRBJ1-1	TRBV6-5	15	CASSSRTGMNTEAFF
-	few	TRBJ1-6	TRBV9	14	CASSNPGENSPLHF
TRBD2	-	TRBJ2-5	TRBV4-3	13	CASSQSSGETQYF
-	-	TRBJ1-1	TRBV2	12	CASSVVSTEAFF
-	few	TRBJ2-1	TRBV29-1	9	CSVGAEQFF
TRBD1	-	TRBJ1-1	TRBV20-1	11	CSARTGPEAFF
TRBD1	few	TRBJ2-7	TRBV15	16	CATSSRDSRFSYEQYF
TRBD2	-	TRBJ2-7	TRBV13	15	CASSGREGPRDEQYF
TRBD1	few	TRBJ1-6	TRBV19	14	CASSSGTGYSPLHF